Detailed here is one T cell receptor (beta chain). Its antigen is not identified. The CDR3 is 12 residues long. Germline lookup yields CDR1 PRHDT and CDR2 FYEKMQ (reference sequence). The V and J ends lost 1 base and 7 bases respectively, with 7 bases between them. These data belong to a study of CD8+ T cells in alopecia areata. At the level of the study: A regimen of oral tofacitinib, 5 to 10 mg twice daily, was given to treated patients. Tofacitinib lasted 6 to 18 months, then 6 months off drug. Findings and limits, study-wide: Persistence in scalp and blood during tofacitinib was observed for many expanded lesional clones. Patients shared TCRs less clearly than mice did, possibly owing to HLA.

Treatment indicated: oral pan-JAK inhibitor, 5-10 mg twice daily. Investigators isolated RNA and reverse transcribed it into cDNA to act as the sequencing template. Only in-frame clones appear in the TCRdb table, and some are missing; sequencing was by immunoSEQ multiplex PCR. The sample consists of nearly 110,000 clones, over 80% of them appearing once. The clonotype was recovered from a human donor with alopecia areata. The sample was CD8+ T cells sorted from blood, taken at week 24, from a patient treated with tofacitinib. The chain employs TRBV13 and TRBJ1-1; the D is unclear. CDR3 loop: CASSLESGEAFF. CDR3 sequence (DNA): TGTGCCAGCAGCTTAGAAAGCGGTGAAGCTTTCTTT.